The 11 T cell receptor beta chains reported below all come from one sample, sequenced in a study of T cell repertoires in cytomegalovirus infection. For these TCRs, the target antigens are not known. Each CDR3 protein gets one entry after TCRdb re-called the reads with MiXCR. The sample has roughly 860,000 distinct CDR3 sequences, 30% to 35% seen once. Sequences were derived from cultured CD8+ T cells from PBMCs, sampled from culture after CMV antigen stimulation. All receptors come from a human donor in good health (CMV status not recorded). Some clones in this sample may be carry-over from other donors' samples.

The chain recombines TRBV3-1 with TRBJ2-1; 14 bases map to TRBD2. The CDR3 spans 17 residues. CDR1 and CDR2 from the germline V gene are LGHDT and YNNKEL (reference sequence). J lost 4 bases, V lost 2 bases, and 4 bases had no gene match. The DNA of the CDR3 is TGTGCCAGCAGCCAAATAGGGACTAGCGGGGGATACAATGAGCAGTTCTTC. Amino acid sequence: CASSQIGTSGGYNEQFF.

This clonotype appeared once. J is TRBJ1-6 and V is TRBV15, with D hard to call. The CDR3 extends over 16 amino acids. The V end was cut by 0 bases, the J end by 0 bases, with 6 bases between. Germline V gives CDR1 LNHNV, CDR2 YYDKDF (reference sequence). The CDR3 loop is CATSREGSSYNSPLHF. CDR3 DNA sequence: TGTGCCACCAGCAGAGAAGGGAGCTCCTATAATTCACCCCTCCACTTT.

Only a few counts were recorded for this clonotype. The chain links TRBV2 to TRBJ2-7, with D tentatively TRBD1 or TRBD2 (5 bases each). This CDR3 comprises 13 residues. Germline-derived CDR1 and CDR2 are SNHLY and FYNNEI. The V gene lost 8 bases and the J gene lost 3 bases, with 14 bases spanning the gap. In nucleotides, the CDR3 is TGTGCCAGCGGTCCCGGGACCATCTACGAGCAGTACGTC. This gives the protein CASGPGTIYEQYV.

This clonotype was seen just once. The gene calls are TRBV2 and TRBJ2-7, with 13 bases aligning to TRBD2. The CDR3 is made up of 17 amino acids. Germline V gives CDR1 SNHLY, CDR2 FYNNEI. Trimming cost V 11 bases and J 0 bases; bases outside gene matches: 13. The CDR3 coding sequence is TGTGCCTGTTATGGAGGACTAGCGGGGGCGAGCTCCTACGAGCAGTACGTC. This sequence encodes CACYGGLAGASSYEQYV.

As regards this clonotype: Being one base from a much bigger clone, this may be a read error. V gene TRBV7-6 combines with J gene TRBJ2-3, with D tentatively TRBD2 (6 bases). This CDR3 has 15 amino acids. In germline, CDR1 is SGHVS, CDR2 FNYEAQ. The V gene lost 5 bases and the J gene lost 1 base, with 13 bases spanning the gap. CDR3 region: CASSARLVGTDTQYF. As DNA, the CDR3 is TGTGCCAGCAGCGCCCGACTAGTGGGCACAGATACGCAGTATTTT. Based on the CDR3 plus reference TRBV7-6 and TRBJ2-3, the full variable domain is GAGVSQSPRYKVTKRGQDVALRCDPISGHVSLYWYRQALGQGPEFLTYFNYEAQQDKSGLPNDRFSAERPEGSISTLTIQRTEQRDSAMYRCASSARLVGTDTQYFGPGTRLTVL.

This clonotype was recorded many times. The CDR3 nucleotides read TGTGCCAGCAGCCCGGACAGGGGTGGCACAGATACGCAGTATTTT. Translation gives CASSPDRGGTDTQYF. The rearrangement joins TRBV5-4 to TRBJ2-3, with TRBD1 matching 9 bases. Per germline, CDR1 SGHNT and CDR2 YYREEE (reference sequence). The CDR3 is made up of 15 amino acids. With V trimmed by 4 bases and J by 1 base, 4 bases remained unmatched.

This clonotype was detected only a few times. CDR3 DNA sequence: TGTGCCAGCAGTGAAGAAGGGGTTGCTAGCGGGGTCTACGAGCAGTACTTC. It codes for CASSEEGVASGVYEQYF. The J gene is TRBJ2-7, the V gene TRBV6-1, with TRBD2 matching 9 bases. The J segment lost 3 bases and the V segment lost 1 base, leaving 10 bases of the junction unmatched. The CDR3 covers 17 residues. Germline values: CDR1 MNHNS, CDR2 SASEGT.

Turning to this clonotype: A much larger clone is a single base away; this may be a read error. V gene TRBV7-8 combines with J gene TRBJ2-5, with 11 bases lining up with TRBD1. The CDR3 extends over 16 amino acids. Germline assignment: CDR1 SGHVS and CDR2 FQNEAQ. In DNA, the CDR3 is TGTGCCAGCAGCTTACCGGACAGGGGGCAGGGGGAGACCCTGTACTTC. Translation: CASSLPDRGQGETLYF.

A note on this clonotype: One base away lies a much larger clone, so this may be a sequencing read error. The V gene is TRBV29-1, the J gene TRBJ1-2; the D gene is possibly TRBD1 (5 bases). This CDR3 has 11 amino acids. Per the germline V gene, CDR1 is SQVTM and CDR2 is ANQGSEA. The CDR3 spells CSADQGYGYSF. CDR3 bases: TGCAGCGCTGACCAGGGCTATGGCTACTCCTTC.

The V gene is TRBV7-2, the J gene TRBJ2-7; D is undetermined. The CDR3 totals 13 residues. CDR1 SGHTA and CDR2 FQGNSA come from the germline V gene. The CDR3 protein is CVSSLGSSYEQYV. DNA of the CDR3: TGTGTCAGCAGCCTGGGGTCTTCCTACGAGCAGTACGTC.

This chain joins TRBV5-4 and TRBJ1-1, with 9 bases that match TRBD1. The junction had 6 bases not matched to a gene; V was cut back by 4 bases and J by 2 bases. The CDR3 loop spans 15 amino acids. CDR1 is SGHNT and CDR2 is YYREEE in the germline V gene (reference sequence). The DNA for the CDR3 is TGTGCCAGCAGCCCCGTGGACAGGGGTAACACTGAAGCTTTCTTT. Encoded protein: CASSPVDRGNTEAFF.